This record covers a single TCR beta chain. Its target is not known. These data belong to a study of OX40 agonist ivuxolimab in advanced cancers. The CDR3 is 16 amino acids. Germline CDR1 reads SGHVS; CDR2 reads FQNEAQ. Trimming shortened V by 5 bases and J by 1 base, and 12 bases separated the two germline ends. Clones were read by immunoSEQ multiplex PCR, and TCRdb kept only the in-frame ones, dropping some. The sample shows about 15,000 clones, about 83% of them seen only once. Study-level points and caveats: Within 6 weeks, CD4+ and CD8+ blood T cells expanded clonally at 0.1 to 3.0 mg/kg.

Sequenced material: CD4+ or CD8+ T cells sorted from blood, taken in a trial of the OX40 agonist ivuxolimab. This chain connects TRBV7-8 to TRBJ2-6; D call uncertain. This clonotype was sampled from an adult with an advanced solid tumor such as melanoma, head and neck, liver or kidney cancer. This chain's CDR3 is CASSPTSGSGANVLTF. The CDR3 nucleotides are TGTGCCAGCAGCCCAACATCAGGTTCTGGGGCCAACGTCCTGACTTTC.